This T cell receptor (beta chain) comes out of a study of T cell responses to AZD1222 COVID-19 vaccine. Note on this clone: Its antigen is unidentified.

Study results and caveats: Spike-wide vaccine-associated CD4 TCRs dominated at 160-218 and 743-854. Nearly half of spike-specific TCRs reportedly target variant regions that are unmutated in the B.1.351 and B.1.1.7 variants. A mostly white British donor set with more females was recruited, and clonal diversity was possibly underestimated. Only five to seven AZD1222 recipients tested seropositive at baseline.

Germline V gene lookup returns CDR1 SGHTA and CDR2 FQGTGA. The CDR3 has 14 amino acids. Between the trimmed V and J ends, which lost 4 bases and 1 base, there was a span of 9 bases. Clones were read by immunoSEQ multiplex PCR, and TCRdb kept only the in-frame ones, dropping some. The sample has more than 85,000 clones; approximately 92% are singletons. The clonotype comes from an adult who received the AZD1222 COVID-19 vaccine. The sample in question was peripheral blood, obtained 28 days after the second AZD1222 dose. The rearrangement links TRBV7-3 to TRBJ2-3; no clear D gene. The CDR3 DNA reads TGTGCCAGCAGCTCGACTCGGGGCACAGATACGCAGTATTTT. Amino acid sequence: CASSSTRGTDTQYF.